A single sample is the source of the 10 T cell receptor beta chains below, sequenced in a study of blood T cells in healthy people across ages. Primed by a sample-barcoded 5' primer and a J-beta primer mix, a second PCR proceeded for 7 to 11 cycles. A single record per CDR3 protein comes from TCRdb applying MiXCR to the 5' RACE reads. Of about 760,000 distinct CDR3 sequences in the sample, 56% were seen once. Sequenced sample: blood. All receptors derive from a man in his forties or fifties in good health.

This clonotype has only a few counts. The CDR3 sequence: CASSLSTVNEQFF. Here the CDR3 DNA reads TGTGCCAGCAGCTTGAGCACAGTTAATGAGCAGTTCTTC. This chain links TRBV7-9 with TRBJ2-1; no reliable D call. The CDR3 consists of 13 residues. Looked up from germline, CDR1 is SEHNR and CDR2 is FQNEAQ (reference sequence). Trimming shortened V by 3 bases and J by 7 bases, and 10 bases separated the two germline ends.

The chain uses TRBV10-3 and TRBJ1-2; a weak D match, TRBD1 (5 bases). Trimming pared 3 bases from V and 0 bases from J, leaving 17 bases between. CDR3 length: 17 residues. Germline V gene lookup returns CDR1 ENHRY and CDR2 SYGVKD. The chain's CDR3 is CAISEPGGGATNYGYTF. The DNA of the CDR3 is TGTGCCATCAGTGAACCCGGGGGAGGGGCCACTAACTATGGCTACACCTTC.

This clonotype was detected only a few times. The chain is built from TRBV7-2 and TRBJ2-1; TRBD1 aligns across 11 bases. This CDR3 has 16 residues. The V segment lost 1 base and the J segment 8 bases; nucleotides outside the gene matches: 7. Per the germline V gene, CDR1 is SGHTA and CDR2 is FQGNSA. The CDR3 spells CASSLEGTGGPDEQFF. The CDR3 nucleotides are TGTGCCAGCAGCTTAGAGGGGACAGGGGGTCCCGATGAGCAGTTCTTC.

The rearrangement links TRBV5-1 to TRBJ1-1, with 11 bases matching TRBD1. Germline-derived CDR1 and CDR2 are SGHRS and YFSETQ. This CDR3 comprises 16 residues. J was trimmed by 1 base and V by 1 base; bases with no gene match: 3. CDR3 sequence: CASSLRGQGANTEAFF. CDR3 coding DNA: TGCGCCAGCAGCTTGCGAGGACAGGGGGCGAACACTGAAGCTTTCTTT.

The J gene is TRBJ2-7, the V gene TRBV5-1; TRBD2 aligns across 13 bases. This CDR3 contains 15 residues. The germline CDR1 and CDR2 sequences are SGHRS and YFSETQ. The trim removed 5 bases at V and 4 bases at J, leaving 6 bases unmatched. CDR3 sequence (DNA): TGCGCCAGCAGGCAGGGACTAGCGGGGACGTACGAGCAGTACTTC. It codes for CASRQGLAGTYEQYF.

With respect to this clonotype: A much larger clone differs by one base, so this may be a read error. V is TRBV27 and J is TRBJ2-1; tentatively, D is TRBD1 or TRBD2 (5 bases each). The CDR3 is 15 amino acids. Germline assignment: CDR1 MNHEY and CDR2 SMNVEV (reference sequence). V lost 3 bases and J 13 bases, leaving 22 bases between the germline ends. CDR3 nucleotide sequence: TGTGCCAGCAGTTTCGACAGTTCCTCCGGGGAGACCCAGTTCTTC. Translation gives CASSFDSSSGETQFF.

The chain has TRBV5-1 and TRBJ2-3; 8 nucleotides match TRBD2. Germline V lookup: CDR1 SGHRS, CDR2 YFSETQ. Trimming at V came to 0 bases and at J to 2 bases, leaving 5 bases not matched to a gene. This CDR3 is 16 amino acids long. The CDR3 DNA sequence: TGCGCCAGCAGCTTGGAAGGGCGGGAGGACACAGATACGCAGTATTTT. Translation: CASSLEGREDTDTQYF.

This chain uses TRBV5-1 with TRBJ1-2, with unresolved D. V was cut by 0 bases and J by 7 bases, with 25 bases left in between. Germline values: CDR1 SGHRS, CDR2 YFSETQ. The CDR3 runs to 18 residues. As DNA, the CDR3 is TGCGCCAGCAGCTTGGCCGGGCACACCCTGCATCTATTCGGTGGCTACACCTTC. This translates into CASSLAGHTLHLFGGYTF. The full variable domain, in which reference TRBV5-1 and TRBJ1-2 provide the parts outside the CDR3, is KAGVTQTPRYLIKTRGQQVTLSCSPISGHRSVSWYQQTPGQGLQFLFEYFSETQRNKGNFPGRFSGRQFSNSRSEMNVSTLELGDSALYLCASSLAGHTLHLFGGYTFGSGTRLTVV.

This clonotype was seen only a few times. The V call is TRBV6-1, the J call TRBJ1-2; no firm D call. The germline V gene has CDR1 MNHNS and CDR2 SASEGT. This CDR3 contains 13 residues. V lost 0 bases to trimming and J lost 6 bases, with 8 bases between them. The DNA for the CDR3 is TGTGCCAGCAGTGAAGCACATACCCATGGCTACACCTTC. This translates into CASSEAHTHGYTF.

The chain combines TRBV3-1 with TRBJ2-5; weak D call: TRBD2 (5 bases). There are 15 residues in the CDR3. V lost 3 bases to trimming and J lost 5 bases, with 16 bases between them. CDR1 is LGHDT and CDR2 is YNNKEL in the germline V gene (reference sequence). The CDR3 reads CASSHLTLVQETQYF. The DNA for the CDR3 is TGTGCCAGCAGCCACCTCACACTAGTTCAGGAGACCCAGTACTTC.